This is a list of T cell receptor beta chains from one sample in a study of blood T cells in healthy people across ages. TCRdb re-called the 5' RACE reads with MiXCR, one entry per CDR3 protein. Of hundreds of thousands of distinct CDR3 sequences listed, roughly 25% were seen once; the top ten hold more than 7.5%. These data also featured in a second study, about T cells of mothers and their children.

What was sequenced was blood. Receptors originate from a boy aged 5-17 years in good health. Each CDR3 is given with its conserved first and last residue. The order of the fields is J gene, V gene, D gene, clone size, CDR3 DNA, CDR3 protein. A D gene is named only where the DNA matches it firmly. For some rows the clone size is stated as once, few or many, or as a class when expanded; others skip it.

>TRBJ2-7|TRBV12-3/TRBV12-4|.|.
TGTGCCAGCAGTTTAGCATCTGGCGGCTTTTACGAGCAGTACTTC
CASSLASGGFYEQYF
>TRBJ2-7|TRBV12-3/TRBV12-4|TRBD2|.
TGTGCCAGCAGTTTTGCTAGCGGGGTCGAGCAGTACTTC
CASSFASGVEQYF
>TRBJ2-5|TRBV5-1|.|.
TGCGCCAGCAGCCCCCCCAAGCCGGAGACCCAGTACTTC
CASSPPKPETQYF
>TRBJ2-7|TRBV20-1|TRBD2|.
TGCAGTGCTAGAGGACCGATAAAGGGACTAGCGCATCACGAGCAGTACTTC
CSARGPIKGLAHHEQYF
>TRBJ2-7|TRBV19|TRBD1|few
TGTGCCAGTAGCGAGGCCGGGACAGGGGAATACGAGCAGTACTTC
CASSEAGTGEYEQYF
>TRBJ2-5|TRBV24-1|TRBD2|.
TGTGCCACCAGTGACCCGACTAGCGGGGTAGAGACCCAGTACTTC
CATSDPTSGVETQYF
>TRBJ2-7|TRBV29-1|.|.
TGCAGCGTTGAAGGACAGCTGGACGAGCAGTACTTC
CSVEGQLDEQYF
>TRBJ2-5|TRBV5-1|.|.
TGCGCCAGCAGCTTGGAACAGAGACTGGGAGACCAGTACTTC
CASSLEQRLGDQYF
>TRBJ1-6|TRBV5-5|TRBD1|.
TGTGCCAGCAGCTCGTCCGGGACAGGCAATTCACCCCTCCACTTT
CASSSSGTGNSPLHF
>TRBJ2-5|TRBV24-1|TRBD2|.
TGTGCCACCAGTGCAGCGGGAGTAGAGACCCAGTACTTC
CATSAAGVETQYF
>TRBJ2-3|TRBV4-1|TRBD1|.
TGCGCCAGCAGCCAAGAAGGATACAGGGGGCGCACAGATACGCAGTATTTT
CASSQEGYRGRTDTQYF
>TRBJ2-4|TRBV20-1|TRBD2|few
TGCAGTGTTGGGACTAGCGGGAGTGCCAAAAACATTCAGTACTTC
CSVGTSGSAKNIQYF
>TRBJ1-6|TRBV11-2|.|few
TGTGCCAGCAGCCCGGACGCAAATTCACCCCTCCACTTT
CASSPDANSPLHF
>TRBJ1-6|TRBV27|.|few
TGTGCCAGCAGTTTGTTTAATTCACCCCTCCACTTT
CASSLFNSPLHF
>TRBJ2-5|TRBV9|TRBD1|few
TGTGCCAGCAGCGTAGCGGGACAGGGGGCATTCGGAGAGACCCAGTACTTC
CASSVAGQGAFGETQYF
>TRBJ2-5|TRBV12-3/TRBV12-4|.|many
TGTGCCAGCAGCCGAGACAGGAGACAGACCCAGTACTTC
CASSRDRRQTQYF
>TRBJ2-7|TRBV7-2|.|.
TGTGCCAGCAGCCCCTGGGCCTCGTCCTACGAGCAGTACTTC
CASSPWASSYEQYF
>TRBJ2-3|TRBV13|TRBD2|.
TGTGCCAGCAGCTTAAGAGCGGGGGGGACAGATACGCGGTATTTT
CASSLRAGGTDTRYF
>TRBJ2-7|TRBV27|TRBD1|few
TGTGCCAGCAGTAATACAGGGGGCACCTACGAGCAGTACTTC
CASSNTGGTYEQYF
>TRBJ2-1|TRBV29-1|TRBD2|.
TGCAGCGTTGAGGTAGCGGGGGCAATCGGTGAGCAGTTCTTC
CSVEVAGAIGEQFF
>TRBJ2-3|TRBV12-3/TRBV12-4|TRBD1|.
TGTGCCAGCACCAGGGACAGAGGGAAGGCAGATGCGCAGTATTTT
CASTRDRGKADAQYF
>TRBJ1-1|TRBV4-2|.|.
TGTGCCAGCAGCCAAGATCCTATCGCTACACACCCGAACACTGAAGCTTTCTTT
CASSQDPIATHPNTEAFF
>TRBJ2-1|TRBV29-1|.|many
TGCAGCGCTCCCCTTTCCGGCAATGAGCAGTTCTTC
CSAPLSGNEQFF
>TRBJ1-1|TRBV12-3/TRBV12-4|.|few
TGTGCCAGCAACCTACAGTTGAACACTGAAGCTTTCTTT
CASNLQLNTEAFF
>TRBJ2-5|TRBV28|TRBD2|.
TGTGCCAGCAGTTTCCTGGGAGGGGGACTAGCGGAAGAGACCCAGTACTTC
CASSFLGGGLAEETQYF
>TRBJ1-4|TRBV6-5|.|.
TGTGCCAGCAGTCCGAGACCCCGAGTAAAACTGTTTTTT
CASSPRPRVKLFF
>TRBJ2-2|TRBV4-3|.|.
TGCGCCAGCAGCCAAGATGAGGGGAACACCGGGGAGCTGTTTTTT
CASSQDEGNTGELFF
>TRBJ1-5|TRBV5-5|.|few
TGTGCCAGCAGCTTGCTAGGGGAAAGCAATCAGCCCCAGCATTTT
CASSLLGESNQPQHF
>TRBJ1-2|TRBV6-5|.|few
TGTGCCAGCAGTTACTCGATTCAGCCCGAAACTAACTATGGCTACACCTTC
CASSYSIQPETNYGYTF
>TRBJ2-5|TRBV3-1|.|few
TGTGCCAGCAGCCAAGCGGGGGAGAAAGAGACCCAGTACTTC
CASSQAGEKETQYF
>TRBJ2-5|TRBV20-1|.|few
TGCAGTGCTAATGGCAGGGGTTTCGCGCAAGAGACCCAGTACTTC
CSANGRGFAQETQYF
>TRBJ1-1|TRBV20-1|.|.
TGCAGTGCTAGAGATTATTCCAGCCCGAACACTGGAGCTTTCTTT
CSARDYSSPNTGAFF
>TRBJ1-2|TRBV15|.|.
TGTGCCACCAGCAGAGATAAAACCGACCGATTAAAGGACACCTTC
CATSRDKTDRLKDTF
>TRBJ2-1|TRBV2|.|many
TGTGCCAGCAGTGCTAACAGCTACAATGAGCAGTTCTTC
CASSANSYNEQFF
>TRBJ1-1|TRBV28|.|few
TGTGCCGGCAGTTTGCACGTTACGGGTATGGCTGAAGCTTTCTTT
CAGSLHVTGMAEAFF
>TRBJ2-2|TRBV12-3/TRBV12-4|.|.
TGTGCCAGCAGCCCCCCCGGCGTGGGGGAGCTGTTTTTT
CASSPPGVGELFF
>TRBJ2-1|TRBV29-1|TRBD1|.
TGCAGCGTTGGGGCCCGGACAGGGAGCTCCTACAATGAGCAGTTCTTC
CSVGARTGSSYNEQFF
>TRBJ2-3|TRBV2|.|.
TGTGCCAGCAGTGAAGAAAGCACAGATACGCAGTATTTT
CASSEESTDTQYF
>TRBJ2-7|TRBV29-1|TRBD1|.
TGCAGCGTTGAAGTCGCGGGACAGGAGACCTACGAGCAGTACTTC
CSVEVAGQETYEQYF
>TRBJ2-7|TRBV20-1|TRBD2|.
TGCAGTGCTACCCATAGCGGGAGGCAGTACGAGCAGTACTTC
CSATHSGRQYEQYF